One and the same sample provided the 30 T cell receptor beta chains below, sequenced in a study of shared clonotypes between healthy human individuals. Some clones are missing from TCRdb's copy, which holds only in-frame ones; the method was immunoSEQ multiplex PCR. Of approximately 2.5 million clones in the sample, just over 90% were seen once. Sequenced: naive CD4+ T cells sorted from blood. Documented subset: CD45RA+ positively selected. The receptors were gathered from a man between 18 and 29 years old in good health.

The chain uses TRBV10-3 and TRBJ2-3, with 7 bases aligning to TRBD2. With 6 bases clipped from V and 10 bases from J, the junction kept 13 bases outside the gene matches. CDR3 length: 14 amino acids. Germline V gene data show CDR1 as ENHRY and CDR2 as SYGVKD. The CDR3 bases are TGTGCCATCAGAGAGGCTAGCGGTCCGTGGGCGCAGTATTTT. This translates into CAIREASGPWAQYF.

V and J are TRBV19 and TRBJ2-5, with 11 bases matching TRBD1. The CDR3 is made up of 14 amino acids. Trimming cost V 9 bases and J 4 bases; bases outside gene matches: 7. Germline V lookup: CDR1 LNHDA, CDR2 SQIVND (reference sequence). The CDR3 DNA is TGTGCCAGCCTGGACAGGGGGCGCGGAGAGACCCAGTACTTC. Encoded protein: CASLDRGRGETQYF.

Points on this clone: Other DNA sequences in this sample translate to the same CDR3. The rearrangement joins TRBV4-1 to TRBJ1-2; D possibly corresponds to TRBD1 (5 bases). Germline-derived CDR1 and CDR2 are MGHRA and YSYEKL. The CDR3 length is 14 residues. V was cut by 1 base and J by 4 bases, with 10 bases left in between. CDR3 coding DNA: TGCGCCAGCAGCCAAGCGGGTCAGGGCTATGGCTACACCTTC. It codes for CASSQAGQGYGYTF.

This chain links TRBV5-1 with TRBJ2-7; no clear D gene. The germline gives CDR1 SGHRS, CDR2 YFSETQ. The V and J ends lost 0 bases and 0 bases respectively, with 10 bases between them. The length of the CDR3 is 15 residues. The DNA for the CDR3 is TGCGCCAGCAGCTTGGCCTTGCGGAGCTCCTACGAGCAGTACTTC. Encoded protein: CASSLALRSSYEQYF.

This clone was counted a single time. The V and J genes are TRBV7-3 and TRBJ2-7, with 8 bases fitting TRBD1. J lost 7 bases, V lost 3 bases, and 2 bases had no gene match. Germline loops: CDR1 SGHTA, CDR2 FQGTGA. The CDR3 runs to 12 residues. The CDR3 coding sequence is TGTGCCAGCAGCTTCACAGGGGGGGAGCAGTACTTC. This encodes CASSFTGGEQYF.

V is TRBV9 and J is TRBJ2-3, with 10 bases lining up with TRBD2. The length of the CDR3 is 17 residues. J lost 4 bases, V lost 0 bases, and 8 bases had no gene match. The germline gives CDR1 SGDLS, CDR2 YYNGEE. CDR3 sequence: CASSVGSGGLRPDTQYF. In DNA, the CDR3 is TGTGCCAGCAGCGTAGGTAGCGGGGGGCTCAGACCAGATACGCAGTATTTT.

This sequence joins TRBV12-5 and TRBJ2-1; 8 bases align to TRBD2. Trimming took 0 bases from V and 16 from J; bases not matched to a gene: 17. The CDR3 has 16 residues. The germline gives CDR1 LGHNT, CDR2 FRNRAP. The CDR3 DNA follows: TGTGCTAGTGGTTTGGTAACCAGCGGGAGAAGTAACCAACTATTCTTC. Translating gives CASGLVTSGRSNQLFF. Full variable domain (remainder filled in from reference TRBV12-5 and TRBJ2-1): DARVTQTPRHKVTEMGQEVTMRCQPILGHNTVFWYRQTMMQGLELLAYFRNRAPLDDSGMPKDRFSAEMPDATLATLKIQPSEPRDSAVYFCASGLVTSGRSNQLFFGPGTRLTVL.

The chain employs TRBV30 and TRBJ1-3; D is unresolved. CDR1 and CDR2 (germline): GTSNPN, SVGIG (reference sequence). The CDR3 runs 14 residues. V was trimmed by 3 bases and J by 4 bases, leaving 13 bases between them. The CDR3 spells CAWRRRSTGNTIYF. CDR3 in DNA: TGTGCCTGGAGGCGGAGGAGTACCGGAAACACCATATATTTT.

The CDR3 sequence: CASRFGQGAGKTEAFF. CDR3 nucleotides: TGCGCCAGCAGGTTTGGTCAGGGGGCCGGAAAGACTGAAGCTTTCTTT. The chain recombines TRBV5-1 with TRBJ1-1, with 8 bases lining up with TRBD1. Looked up from germline, CDR1 is SGHRS and CDR2 is YFSETQ. The CDR3 is 16 amino acids. J gave up 5 bases and V 5 bases, and 14 bases lay outside the gene matches.

J is TRBJ1-5 and V is TRBV6-5; tentatively, D is TRBD1 (5 bases). There are 14 residues in the CDR3. Trimming took off 5 bases at V and 1 base at J, with 9 bases between the two ends. Germline V gives CDR1 MNHEY, CDR2 SVGAGI. CDR3 bases: TGTGCCAGCAGTCATAGGGACAGCAATCAGCCCCAGCATTTT. This sequence encodes CASSHRDSNQPQHF.

The chain recombines TRBV5-4 with TRBJ2-7; D uncertain. From germline, CDR1 is SGHNT and CDR2 YYREEE (reference sequence). The V end lost 2 bases, the J end lost 5 bases, and 14 bases lay between the germline ends. There are 14 residues in the CDR3. The CDR3 is CASSFRSVTHEQYF. CDR3 DNA: TGTGCCAGCAGCTTTCGGAGTGTGACCCACGAGCAGTACTTC. Full variable domain (rest looked up from reference TRBV5-4 and TRBJ2-7): ETGVTQSPTHLIKTRGQQVTLRCSSQSGHNTVSWYQQALGQGPQFIFQYYREEENGRGNFPPRFSGLQFPNYSSELNVNALELDDSALYLCASSFRSVTHEQYFGPGTRLTVT.

For this clone: The junction differs from germline at one of its ends, possibly a read error. The V and J genes are TRBV7-8 and TRBJ2-7, with 10 bases lining up with TRBD2. The CDR3 loop spans 17 amino acids. Germline values: CDR1 SGHVS, CDR2 FQNEAQ. The CDR3 loop is CASSITSGMVQSFEQYF. The CDR3 coding sequence is TGTGCCAGCAGCATCACTAGCGGGATGGTCCAGTCCTTCGAGCAGTACTTC. Combining the CDR3 with reference TRBV7-8 and TRBJ2-7 gives the whole variable domain GAGVSQSPRYKVAKRGQDVALRCDPISGHVSLFWYQQALGQGPEFLTYFQNEAQLDKSGLPSDRFFAERPEGSVSTLKIQRTQQEDSAVYLCASSITSGMVQSFEQYFGPGTRLTVT.

CDR3 DNA sequence: TGCGCCAGCAGCACGACAGCCACCTACAATGAGCAGTTCTTC. Translation gives CASSTTATYNEQFF. This chain connects TRBV5-1 to TRBJ2-1; D possibly corresponds to TRBD1 (5 bases). V lost 4 bases and J 2 bases, leaving 10 bases between the germline ends. Per germline, CDR1 SGHRS and CDR2 YFSETQ. The CDR3 totals 14 residues.

The rearrangement joins TRBV2 to TRBJ2-2; the D gene is possibly TRBD1 (6 bases). V lost 7 bases to trimming and J lost 4 bases, with 19 bases between them. Germline V CDR1 and CDR2: SNHLY, FYNNEI. The CDR3 covers 16 residues. CDR3 nucleotide sequence: TGTGCCAGCAAGAAAGAGGCAGGGGCACCCACCGGGGAGCTGTTTTTT. It codes for CASKKEAGAPTGELFF.

J is TRBJ2-2 and V is TRBV7-9; maybe TRBD2 (6 bases). CDR3 length: 15 residues. Trimming left V 1 base short and J 4 bases short, with 10 bases between. Per germline, CDR1 SEHNR and CDR2 FQNEAQ (reference sequence). The CDR3 sequence: CASSLGSGTTGELFF. The DNA of the CDR3 is TGTGCCAGCAGCTTAGGTAGCGGAACCACCGGGGAGCTGTTTTTT.

The V and J genes are TRBV10-1 and TRBJ2-7; 10 nucleotides line up with TRBD2. The ends lost 2 bases at V and 10 bases at J; junction bases unmatched: 5. This CDR3 spans 13 amino acids. The germline V gene encodes CDR1 WNHNN and CDR2 SYGVQD (reference sequence). The CDR3 DNA reads as TGCGCCAGCAGTGAGAGCGGGAGGGTAGAACAGTACTTC. Translating it yields CASSESGRVEQYF.

This chain connects TRBV2 to TRBJ1-5, with D unresolved. This CDR3 has 15 residues. The V gene lost 1 base and the J gene lost 6 bases, with 13 bases spanning the gap. The germline CDR1 and CDR2 sequences are SNHLY and FYNNEI. The CDR3 DNA follows: TGTGCCAGCAGTGAAGAGCCCAGGTTGGGTCAGCCCCAGCATTTT. Translated, it gives CASSEEPRLGQPQHF.

This chain connects TRBV19 to TRBJ2-3, with 7 bases identical to TRBD2. The germline V gene has CDR1 LNHDA and CDR2 SQIVND (reference sequence). Trimming at V came to 5 bases and at J to 3 bases, leaving 8 bases not matched to a gene. CDR3 size: 15 residues. CDR3: CASSSGRPFTDTQYF. For the CDR3, the DNA is TGTGCCAGTAGTTCCGGGAGGCCGTTTACAGATACGCAGTATTTT.

The V gene is TRBV18, the J gene TRBJ1-1; D unresolved. Germline V CDR1 and CDR2: KGHSH, LQKENI. V gave up 1 base and J gave up 0 bases, with 18 bases separating them. The CDR3 has 18 residues. CDR3 sequence: CASSPRSGRAEMNTEAFF. The DNA for the CDR3 is TGTGCCAGCTCACCACGAAGTGGGAGGGCTGAAATGAACACTGAAGCTTTCTTT. The entire variable domain, with the rest obtained from reference TRBV18 and TRBJ1-1, is as follows: NAGVMQNPRHLVRRRGQEARLRCSPMKGHSHVYWYRQLPEEGLKFMVYLQKENIIDESGMPKERFSAEFPKEGPSILRIQQVVRGDSAAYFCASSPRSGRAEMNTEAFFGQGTRLTVV.

The J gene is TRBJ2-3, the V gene TRBV12-5; no firm D call. The CDR3 totals 16 residues. Germline-derived CDR1 and CDR2 are LGHNT and FRNRAP. The ends were cut back, 0 bases at V and 7 bases at J, with 17 bases in the middle. CDR3 nucleotide sequence: TGTGCTAGTGGTTTGGTACTGGCGGCGGCATCCTATACGCAGTATTTT. Amino acid sequence: CASGLVLAAASYTQYF.

The V and J genes are TRBV7-8 and TRBJ2-2; 10 bases agree with TRBD2. The CDR3 covers 17 residues. V shed 5 bases, J shed 5 bases, and the junction held 11 bases outside the gene matches. Germline values: CDR1 SGHVS, CDR2 FQNEAQ. In DNA, the CDR3 is TGTGCCAGCAGCCCAAAGGGCGGGACTAGCGATACCGGGGAGCTGTTTTTT. It translates to CASSPKGGTSDTGELFF.

This chain uses TRBV30 with TRBJ2-7; 9 positions agree with TRBD1. Trimming took 8 bases from V and 5 from J; bases not matched to a gene: 10. CDR1 and CDR2 from the germline V gene are GTSNPN and SVGIG (reference sequence). The CDR3 totals 13 residues. In DNA, the CDR3 is TGTGCCCAAACCCGGGACAGGGCGAACGAGCAGTACTTC. Translation gives CAQTRDRANEQYF.

As concerns this clone: The identical CDR3 is also encoded by other nucleotide sequences in the sample. The chain links TRBV2 to TRBJ2-7, with a possible D match to TRBD1 (5 bases). V lost 4 bases and J lost 6, with 10 bases in between. The CDR3 spans 12 residues. Looked up from germline, CDR1 is SNHLY and CDR2 is FYNNEI. The CDR3 coding sequence is TGTGCCAGCAGTGGTCAGGGTTTCGAGCAGTACTTC. Protein product: CASSGQGFEQYF.

The rearrangement joins TRBV5-1 to TRBJ2-3; 8 bases align to TRBD2. CDR1 is SGHRS, CDR2 YFSETQ, per germline. Trimming at V came to 5 bases and at J to 4 bases, leaving 6 bases not matched to a gene. This CDR3 comprises 14 residues. The CDR3, as DNA: TGCGCCAGCAGACTAGCGGAGTTCTCAGATACGCAGTATTTT. As protein: CASRLAEFSDTQYF.

This clone showed up just once. This chain connects TRBV7-2 to TRBJ2-7; tentative D call: TRBD1 (6 bases). The length of the CDR3 is 14 residues. Trimming took 0 bases from V and 3 from J, leaving 9 bases between them. The germline V gene encodes CDR1 SGHTA and CDR2 FQGNSA. The CDR3 DNA sequence: TGTGCCAGCAGCTTAGCGGACAGAAACTACGAGCAGTACTTC. This gives the protein CASSLADRNYEQYF. The full variable domain, rest sourced from reference TRBV7-2 and TRBJ2-7, is GAGVSQSPSNKVTEKGKDVELRCDPISGHTALYWYRQSLGQGLEFLIYFQGNSAPDKSGLPSDRFSAERTGGSVSTLTIQRTQQEDSAVYLCASSLADRNYEQYFGPGTRLTVT.

The gene calls are TRBV7-9 and TRBJ1-1; D ambiguous. CDR1 is SEHNR and CDR2 is FQNEAQ in the germline V gene (reference sequence). Trimming removed 1 base at V and 1 base at J, with 16 bases between. The CDR3 spans 17 residues. DNA of the CDR3: TGTGCCAGCAGCTTAGGGTTAACCACGGGGTCGAACACTGAAGCTTTCTTT. It codes for CASSLGLTTGSNTEAFF. The whole variable domain, remainder taken from reference TRBV7-9 and TRBJ1-1, is DTGVSQNPRHKITKRGQNVTFRCDPISEHNRLYWYRQTLGQGPEFLTYFQNEAQLEKSRLLSDRFSAERPKGSFSTLEIQRTEQGDSAMYLCASSLGLTTGSNTEAFFGQGTRLTVV.

The chain links TRBV7-2 to TRBJ1-5; 7 nucleotides match TRBD1. Germline CDR1 reads SGHTA; CDR2 reads FQGNSA. There are 14 residues in the CDR3. J lost 7 bases, V lost 3 bases, and 6 bases had no gene match. The CDR3, as DNA: TGTGCCAGCAGCTTTACAGGGGTCGACCAGCCCCAGCATTTT. Protein product: CASSFTGVDQPQHF.

V and J are TRBV6-6 and TRBJ2-5; D unresolved. V gave up 4 bases and J gave up 0 bases, with 12 bases separating them. Germline loops: CDR1 MNHNY, CDR2 SVGAGI (reference sequence). This CDR3 contains 15 residues. CDR3 coding DNA: TGTGCCAGCAGTTCCCCATTACAGTACCAAGAGACCCAGTACTTC. Translation gives CASSSPLQYQETQYF.

The chain couples TRBV6-1 to TRBJ2-3; D possibly matches TRBD1 or TRBD2 (5 bases each). This CDR3 is built from 13 residues. The germline V and J ends were trimmed by 8 bases and 4 bases, with 13 bases remaining between them. Germline CDR1 and CDR2: MNHNS and SASEGT. The CDR3 spells CASSVGGADTQYF. CDR3 DNA sequence: TGTGCCAGCTCCGTTGGGGGTGCAGATACGCAGTATTTT.

The chain carries TRBV19 and TRBJ2-2, with D possibly TRBD1 on 5 matching bases. Trimming took 5 bases from V and 8 from J, leaving 15 bases between them. This CDR3 has 14 amino acids. CDR1 and CDR2 (germline): LNHDA, SQIVND (reference sequence). The CDR3 bases are TGTGCCAGTAGTGATGGGGCCGTTCGGGGGGAGCTGTTTTTT. Amino acid sequence: CASSDGAVRGELFF.